This is a list of T cell receptor beta chains from one sample in a study of tumor and adjacent non-tumor tissue in lung cancer. TCRdb used MiXCR to reprocess the multiplex PCR reads, holding one entry per CDR3 protein. The sample includes about 200,000 distinct CDR3 sequences, around 70% of them seen just once. The sequenced material came from lung tumor tissue. The origin of the receptors is a man aged 60 to 75 with non-small cell lung cancer. The CDR3 runs from the conserved cysteine through the conserved F or W. A D gene is named only where the DNA matches it firmly. Clone size is shown for a subset of rows, as once, few, many or a class of expanded clone.

DNA: TGTGCCAGCAGTGAAGCGAGGGTCTACCCCTACGAGCAGTACTTC
CDR3: CASSEARVYPYEQYF
J: TRBJ2-7
V: TRBV6-1
D: NA
size: many

DNA: TGCGCCAGCAGCTTTACAACCGGGACTGGGGAGTGGACCCAGTACTTC
CDR3: CASSFTTGTGEWTQYF
J: TRBJ2-5
V: TRBV5-1
D: NA
size: NA

DNA: TGCGCCAGCAGCTTAGGACATTCTAATGAAAAACTGTTTTTT
CDR3: CASSLGHSNEKLFF
J: TRBJ1-4
V: TRBV5-1
D: NA
size: NA

DNA: TGCAGTGGCGGGAGAGGGGATTACGAGCAGTACTTC
CDR3: CSGGRGDYEQYF
J: TRBJ2-7
V: TRBV29-1
D: TRBD2
size: NA

DNA: TGCGCCAGCAGTTGGGGACTAGCGGGGGGGCAGAAAACAGATACGCAGTATTTT
CDR3: CASSWGLAGGQKTDTQYF
J: TRBJ2-3
V: TRBV5-1
D: TRBD2
size: NA

DNA: TGTGCCAGCAAGCGGGACCAAGAGACCCAGTACTTC
CDR3: CASKRDQETQYF
J: TRBJ2-5
V: TRBV2
D: NA
size: NA

DNA: TGTGCCAGCAACGTCGGAAGGAGAGAGACTCAGTACTTC
CDR3: CASNVGRRETQYF
J: TRBJ2-5
V: TRBV11-3
D: NA
size: NA

DNA: TGTGCCAGCAGCTTAAACCCGGGCACAGATACGCAGTATTTT
CDR3: CASSLNPGTDTQYF
J: TRBJ2-3
V: TRBV5-4
D: NA
size: many

DNA: TGTGTCAGCAGCCGCCGCGGGTATAATGAGCAGTTCTTC
CDR3: CVSSRRGYNEQFF
J: TRBJ2-1
V: TRBV6-2/TRBV6-3
D: NA
size: NA

DNA: TGTGCCAGCAGCCAAGATTGGGGGACAGGGGGGAGGAATGAGCAGTTCTTC
CDR3: CASSQDWGTGGRNEQFF
J: TRBJ2-1
V: TRBV4-2
D: TRBD1
size: many

DNA: TGTGCTAGTACCCAGGTCGGGACTAGTTTCTTCCATGAACAGTTCTTC
CDR3: CASTQVGTSFFHEQFF
J: TRBJ2-1
V: TRBV12-5
D: TRBD2
size: NA

DNA: TGTACCAGCAGCCCCGGGAGTAAAACCCAGTACTTC
CDR3: CTSSPGSKTQYF
J: TRBJ2-5
V: TRBV3-1
D: NA
size: once

DNA: TGCGCCAGCTCGAGGGATGGGACTGAAGCTTTCTTT
CDR3: CASSRDGTEAFF
J: TRBJ1-1
V: TRBV4-3
D: NA
size: medium-sized

DNA: TGCAGTGCTAGAGTCTGGGGGGCGAGCTCCTATAATTTACCCCTCCGCTTT
CDR3: CSARVWGASSYNLPLRF
J: TRBJ1-6
V: TRBV20-1
D: NA
size: NA

DNA: TGCAGTGCCCCTTGGACAAGGGTGGCAAGCTCCTACAATGAGCAGTTCTTC
CDR3: CSAPWTRVASSYNEQFF
J: TRBJ2-1
V: TRBV20-1
D: NA
size: NA

DNA: TGTGCCAGTAGTCTAGGGGGCGGCAAGGGGTTCGAGCAGTACTTC
CDR3: CASSLGGGKGFEQYF
J: TRBJ2-7
V: TRBV19
D: TRBD1
size: NA

DNA: TGCAGCGTTCACGGGAACACTGAAGCTTTCTTT
CDR3: CSVHGNTEAFF
J: TRBJ1-1
V: TRBV29-1
D: NA
size: NA

DNA: TGTGGCTTCCTGGACAGGGGGTCTGGAAACACCATATATTTT
CDR3: CGFLDRGSGNTIYF
J: TRBJ1-3
V: TRBV29-1
D: TRBD1
size: NA

DNA: TGTGCCAGCAGTCCTCTGGCGAACGCAGATACGCAGTATTTT
CDR3: CASSPLANADTQYF
J: TRBJ2-3
V: TRBV11-2
D: NA
size: NA

DNA: TGTGCCAGCAGTGAACATGGGCAGGAGGATACGCAGTATTTT
CDR3: CASSEHGQEDTQYF
J: TRBJ2-3
V: TRBV6-1
D: NA
size: NA

DNA: TGTGCCAGCAGCTTAGATTGGCATGGCACAGATACGCAGTATTTT
CDR3: CASSLDWHGTDTQYF
J: TRBJ2-3
V: TRBV11-2
D: NA
size: many

DNA: TGTGCCAGCAGCCTGGGACAGATCGGTACAGATACGCAGTATTTT
CDR3: CASSLGQIGTDTQYF
J: TRBJ2-3
V: TRBV11-3
D: TRBD1
size: NA

DNA: TGCGCCGGCAGCCAAGGGAGCCAAGCCTGCAATGAGCAGTTCTTC
CDR3: CAGSQGSQACNEQFF
J: TRBJ2-1
V: TRBV5-1
D: NA
size: NA

DNA: TGTGCCAGGAGCTTAGTCACAAGGGGCGCCGGGGAACTGTTTTTT
CDR3: CARSLVTRGAGELFF
J: TRBJ2-2
V: TRBV11-2
D: NA
size: NA

DNA: TGTGCCAGCAGCCAAGAAGGACACACCCCTGGGGCCAACGTCCTGACTTTC
CDR3: CASSQEGHTPGANVLTF
J: TRBJ2-6
V: TRBV4-2
D: NA
size: many

DNA: TGCAGTGCTCTGGACCCCGTGGCTTTCTTT
CDR3: CSALDPVAFF
J: TRBJ1-1
V: TRBV20-1
D: NA
size: many

DNA: TGTGCCTGCAGTTACTCCTCAGGGAGACAGCCCCAGCATTTT
CDR3: CACSYSSGRQPQHF
J: TRBJ1-5
V: TRBV6-2/TRBV6-3
D: NA
size: NA

DNA: TGTGCCAGCAGCTTGGGCGGGGGGGCCCACTCCGGGGAGCTGTTTTTT
CDR3: CASSLGGGAHSGELFF
J: TRBJ2-2
V: TRBV5-6
D: TRBD2
size: NA

DNA: TGTGCCAGCGGCACCCCAGATCCAGATGAAGGCGAGCAGTACTTC
CDR3: CASGTPDPDEGEQYF
J: TRBJ2-7
V: TRBV7-9
D: NA
size: NA

DNA: TGTGCCAGCAGTTACCCCCTGGTACAGGTTGTATGGGGGCAGCCCCAGCATTTT
CDR3: CASSYPLVQVVWGQPQHF
J: TRBJ1-5
V: TRBV6-2/TRBV6-3
D: NA
size: NA

DNA: TGTGCCAACAGCTTGCGTGGGTTCGGCGATACGCAGTATTTT
CDR3: CANSLRGFGDTQYF
J: TRBJ2-3
V: TRBV5-6
D: NA
size: NA

DNA: TGCGCCAGCAGCTCTGCATTTTACAATGAGCACTCCTTC
CDR3: CASSSAFYNEHSF
J: TRBJ2-1
V: TRBV11-2
D: NA
size: NA

DNA: TGTGCCAGCAGTCCCGAGGGACAGGGGGCTAGAGGCTATGGCTACACCTTC
CDR3: CASSPEGQGARGYGYTF
J: TRBJ1-2
V: TRBV28
D: TRBD1
size: NA

DNA: TGTGCCAGCAGCCTCGGACAACTTGAAGCTTTCTTT
CDR3: CASSLGQLEAFF
J: TRBJ1-1
V: TRBV7-9
D: NA
size: NA

DNA: TGCAGCGTTAAGATAGGGGGGATTAATTCACCCCTCCACTTT
CDR3: CSVKIGGINSPLHF
J: TRBJ1-6
V: TRBV29-1
D: NA
size: NA

DNA: TGTGCTAGCAGTTTCGAGCGGGGGGTTACAAATACGCAGTATTTT
CDR3: CASSFERGVTNTQYF
J: TRBJ2-3
V: TRBV28
D: TRBD2
size: NA

DNA: TGCAGTGCCGTACGACCGGCAGGGGGAGGCACAGATACGCAGTATTTT
CDR3: CSAVRPAGGGTDTQYF
J: TRBJ2-3
V: TRBV20-1
D: TRBD1
size: many

DNA: TGCAGTGCTAGTACAACGACAGGGGAATATGACTACACCTTC
CDR3: CSASTTTGEYDYTF
J: TRBJ1-2
V: TRBV20-1
D: TRBD1
size: few

DNA: TGCAGTGCAGAAGCCATACTAGCGGGGGGACAGGGTACGCAGTATTTT
CDR3: CSAEAILAGGQGTQYF
J: TRBJ2-3
V: TRBV20-1
D: TRBD2
size: NA

DNA: TGCAGCGTTGAGCGGCCGGAGAACACTGAAGCTTTCTTT
CDR3: CSVERPENTEAFF
J: TRBJ1-1
V: TRBV29-1
D: NA
size: many

DNA: TGTGCCAGCACCGGAGGACTAGCGGGGGATGAGCAATCCTTC
CDR3: CASTGGLAGDEQSF
J: TRBJ2-1
V: TRBV5-4
D: TRBD2
size: NA

DNA: TGTGTCAGCTCGACCGGGACGGGTTTCTCCTACGAGCAGTACTTC
CDR3: CVSSTGTGFSYEQYF
J: TRBJ2-7
V: TRBV11-2
D: NA
size: once

DNA: TGCGCCAGCAGCTTGACCGGGGGCGGAAACTATGGCTACACCTTC
CDR3: CASSLTGGGNYGYTF
J: TRBJ1-2
V: TRBV5-1
D: NA
size: NA

DNA: TGTGCCAGCACTCGGACCTTCGAGAATGGCTACACCTTC
CDR3: CASTRTFENGYTF
J: TRBJ1-2
V: TRBV11-3
D: NA
size: NA

DNA: TGCAGTGGTTCGATTAGCGGAATACGCGCAGATACACAGTATTTT
CDR3: CSGSISGIRADTQYF
J: TRBJ2-3
V: TRBV20-1
D: NA
size: NA

DNA: TGCAGTGCTGTGGTAGCGGCTAGCACAGATACGCAGTATTTT
CDR3: CSAVVAASTDTQYF
J: TRBJ2-3
V: TRBV20-1
D: NA
size: NA

DNA: TGTGCCAGCATAAATACGAACAGCGTTCAGCCCAAGCATTTT
CDR3: CASINTNSVQPKHF
J: TRBJ1-5
V: TRBV6-1
D: NA
size: NA

DNA: TGTGCCAGCAGTTCGGCTAGCGGGGGGGCCTCTTGGGTCTTC
CDR3: CASSSASGGASWVF
J: TRBJ2-1
V: TRBV28
D: TRBD2
size: NA

DNA: TGCGCCAGCAGGGAGGCGGCGGGTCAAGAGACCCAGTACTTC
CDR3: CASREAAGQETQYF
J: TRBJ2-5
V: TRBV5-1
D: NA
size: NA